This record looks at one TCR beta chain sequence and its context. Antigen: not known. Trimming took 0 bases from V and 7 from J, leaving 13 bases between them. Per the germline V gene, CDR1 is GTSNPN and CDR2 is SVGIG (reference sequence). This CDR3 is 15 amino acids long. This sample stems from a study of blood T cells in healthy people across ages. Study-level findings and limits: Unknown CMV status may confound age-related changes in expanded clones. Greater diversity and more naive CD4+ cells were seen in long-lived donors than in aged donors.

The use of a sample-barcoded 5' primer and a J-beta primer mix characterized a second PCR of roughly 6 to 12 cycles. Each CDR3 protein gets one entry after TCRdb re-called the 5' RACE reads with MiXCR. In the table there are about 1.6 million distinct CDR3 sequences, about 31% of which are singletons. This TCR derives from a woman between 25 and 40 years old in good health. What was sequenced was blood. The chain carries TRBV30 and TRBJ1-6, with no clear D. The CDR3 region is CAWSVPGATNSPLHF. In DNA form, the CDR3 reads TGTGCCTGGAGTGTACCGGGAGCGACCAATTCACCCCTCCACTTT.